Shown below are 10 T cell receptor beta chains from a single sample sequenced in a study of a mutant IDH1 vaccine in newly diagnosed glioma. The data were produced by immunoSEQ multiplex PCR, yet TCRdb's version contains in-frame clones alone and is incomplete. The sample consists of tens of thousands of clones, about four fifths of them appearing once. Time point specified: baseline, week 1 (first vaccination visit). The sample's treatment: pre-vaccination baseline after standard-of-care therapy. The sequences come from peripheral blood mononuclear cells (PBMCs), collected from a glioma patient treated with radiotherapy, temozolomide or both. Receptors originate from a woman between 18 and 29 years old with glioma. Some clones in this sample may be carry-over from other donors' samples.

The genes are TRBV2 and TRBJ2-7, with 9 nucleotides matching TRBD1. Trimming removed 4 bases from V and 6 bases from J; junction bases left unmatched: 10. The germline CDR1 and CDR2 sequences are SNHLY and FYNNEI. This CDR3 region has 15 residues. The CDR3 here is CASSGGGQGLREQYF. In DNA form, the CDR3 reads TGTGCCAGCAGTGGGGGGGGACAGGGACTACGCGAGCAGTACTTC.

The rearrangement joins TRBV7-3 to TRBJ2-2; unclear D gene. From germline, CDR1 is SGHTA and CDR2 FQGTGA. The CDR3 extends over 13 amino acids. V lost 3 bases to trimming and J lost 6 bases, with 8 bases between them. The CDR3 DNA sequence: TGTGCCAGCAGCTTCTCCGAAGCCGGGGAGCTGTTTTTT. It yields the protein CASSFSEAGELFF.

The rearrangement links TRBV7-6 to TRBJ2-5, with a tentative D call TRBD2 (6 bases). The CDR3 is 15 amino acids. Trimming took 4 bases from V and 3 from J, leaving 15 bases between them. From germline, CDR1 is SGHVS and CDR2 FNYEAQ. Here the CDR3 DNA reads TGTGCCAGCAGCTCTGGCGGGGTTGGGAAAGAGACCCAGTACTTC. Translated, it gives CASSSGGVGKETQYF.

J is TRBJ2-3 and V is TRBV18, with a tentative D call TRBD1 (6 bases). This CDR3 has 17 amino acids. Trimming left V 4 bases short and J 6 bases short, with 23 bases between. Germline CDR1 and CDR2: KGHSH and LQKENI. CDR3 sequence reads: CASSRQVGQKWTDTQYF. DNA of the CDR3: TGTGCCAGCTCACGACAAGTCGGACAGAAGTGGACTGATACGCAGTATTTT. The entire variable domain, with the rest obtained from reference TRBV18 and TRBJ2-3, is as follows: NAGVMQNPRHLVRRRGQEARLRCSPMKGHSHVYWYRQLPEEGLKFMVYLQKENIIDESGMPKERFSAEFPKEGPSILRIQQVVRGDSAAYFCASSRQVGQKWTDTQYFGPGTRLTVL.

V is TRBV7-9 and J is TRBJ1-4; 7 positions match TRBD1. J lost 7 bases, V lost 5 bases, and 7 bases had no gene match. This CDR3 spans 14 amino acids. Germline CDR1 reads SEHNR; CDR2 reads FQNEAQ (reference sequence). CDR3 region: CASSPTGRAEKLFF. The CDR3 DNA follows: TGTGCCAGCAGCCCGACAGGGAGGGCTGAAAAACTGTTTTTT.

The CDR3: CASSAWDRSSYGYTF. The CDR3 region has the DNA TGTGCCAGCAGCGCATGGGACAGGTCGAGCTATGGCTACACCTTC. This sequence joins TRBV9 and TRBJ1-2, with 8 bases fitting TRBD1. The V gene's germline CDR1 is SGDLS and CDR2 YYNGEE. The length of the CDR3 is 15 residues. The ends lost 3 bases at V and 4 bases at J; junction bases unmatched: 8.

The genes are TRBV2 and TRBJ2-7, with 9 bases identical to TRBD1. This CDR3 contains 16 residues. V dropped 6 bases and J dropped 3; count of bases not matched to a gene: 12. CDR1 and CDR2 from the germline V gene are SNHLY and FYNNEI. The CDR3 DNA is TGTGCCAGCAGAGGGACAGGGTTATTAGAGGGCTACGAGCAGTACTTC. This codes for CASRGTGLLEGYEQYF.

This chain joins TRBV1 and TRBJ2-5; the table's D call, TRBD2, was not checked against the DNA. TRBV1 is labeled a pseudogene. The CDR3 is made up of 20 amino acids. CDR3 nucleotides: TGCACCAGCAGCGCACCAACTGCCCTCCTCCCTCTGTCGTACCAAGAGACCCAGTACTTC. Translated: CTSSAPTALLPLSYQETQYF.

This chain connects TRBV25-1 to TRBJ1-5; D gene uncertain. V shed 4 bases and J shed 1 base, with 8 bases lying between them. The length of the CDR3 is 14 residues. Germline loops: CDR1 MGHDK, CDR2 SYGVNS. For the CDR3, the DNA is TGTGCCAGCAGTGGTTTTGGCAGCAATCAGCCCCAGCATTTT. This codes for CASSGFGSNQPQHF.

To note about this clone: This same CDR3 is encoded by further DNA sequences in the sample. V gene TRBV5-1 combines with J gene TRBJ1-2; D remains ambiguous. The CDR3 extends over 14 amino acids. Trimming cost V 0 bases and J 2 bases, with 8 bases left between them. Germline values: CDR1 SGHRS, CDR2 YFSETQ. CDR3 sequence: CASSLAGENYGYTF. The CDR3 DNA reads as TGCGCCAGCAGCTTGGCCGGGGAGAACTATGGCTACACCTTC.